This TCR beta chain came from a study of blood T cell repertoires in COVID-19. Study-level background: Whether acute or convalescent, the COVID-19 samples came from the United States, Italy and Spain. T cells, B-cell-depleted T cells, or PBMCs supplied cDNA or gDNA.

Authors' data handling: Nucleated cell counts were estimated from reference gene primer amplification. Clones were sequenced by immunoSEQ multiplex PCR, and TCRdb holds only the in-frame ones, with some missing. The V and J calls and clone size were taken over from that table, and D and trimming were inferred from the DNA. The sample contains some 110,000 clones, around four fifths of which appear only once. This sequence was found in a woman in her 70s with acute or convalescent COVID-19. Specimen: peripheral blood.

CDR3 bases: TGTGCCAGCAGCCCCGTAAGGGGACAGGGAAACTATGGCTACACCTTC. It translates to CASSPVRGQGNYGYTF. The chain carries TRBV3-1 (or the pseudogene TRBV3-2) and TRBJ1-2; TRBD1 matches 9 bases. Germline assignment: CDR1 LGHDT and CDR2 YNNKEL (reference sequence). The CDR3 extends over 16 amino acids. V gave up 4 bases and J gave up 2 bases; unmatched junction bases: 8.